The 7 T cell receptor beta chains in this list originate from one sample, sequenced in a study of OX40 agonist ivuxolimab in advanced cancers. TCRdb's copy holds only in-frame clones and misses some; the assay was immunoSEQ multiplex PCR. The table includes around 100,000 clones, around 93% detected once. Sequencing was performed on CD4+ or CD8+ T cells sorted from blood, taken in a trial of the OX40 agonist ivuxolimab. The receptors come from an adult with an advanced solid tumor such as melanoma, head and neck, liver or kidney cancer.

This chain joins TRBV7-2 and TRBJ2-7; 8 bases map to TRBD1. This CDR3 is built from 16 residues. Germline CDR1 reads SGHTA; CDR2 reads FQGNSA. V dropped 4 bases and J dropped 5; count of bases not matched to a gene: 13. CDR3 in DNA: TGTGCCAGCAGCTCCTACAGGGGGTTCGTTTCGAACGAGCAGTACTTC. Amino acid sequence: CASSSYRGFVSNEQYF.

The V gene is TRBV10-3, the J gene TRBJ2-5; a weak D match, TRBD2 (6 bases). V lost 0 bases and J 7 bases, leaving 21 bases between the germline ends. The germline V gene has CDR1 ENHRY and CDR2 SYGVKD. The CDR3 runs 17 residues. CDR3 in amino acids: CAISESVGLAKEGTQYF. CDR3 DNA: TGTGCCATCAGTGAGTCGGTGGGGCTAGCGAAAGAGGGGACCCAGTACTTC.

The rearrangement uses TRBV5-6 and TRBJ2-5; perhaps TRBD1 as D (6 bases). From germline, CDR1 is SGHDT and CDR2 YYEEEE. The CDR3 extends over 16 amino acids. Trimming took off 0 bases at V and 1 base at J, with 13 bases between the two ends. In DNA, the CDR3 is TGTGCCAGCAGCTTGGCCTCCGGGACACGCCAAGAGACCCAGTACTTC. Translating gives CASSLASGTRQETQYF.

The chain links TRBV7-9 to TRBJ1-1; 10 bases line up with TRBD1. CDR1 is SEHNR and CDR2 is FQNEAQ in the germline V gene (reference sequence). The junction had 3 bases not matched to a gene; V was cut back by 4 bases and J by 1 base. CDR3 length equals 15 residues. The CDR3 DNA reads as TGTGCCAGCAGCTCGACAGGGGGCGCGAACACTGAAGCTTTCTTT. Protein: CASSSTGGANTEAFF. Variable domain in full (rest from reference TRBV7-9 and TRBJ1-1): DTGVSQNPRHKITKRGQNVTFRCDPISEHNRLYWYRQTLGQGPEFLTYFQNEAQLEKSRLLSDRFSAERPKGSFSTLEIQRTEQGDSAMYLCASSSTGGANTEAFFGQGTRLTVV.

This rearrangement joins TRBV7-8 to TRBJ2-7; TRBD2 matches 11 bases. The CDR3 extends over 15 amino acids. J lost 5 bases, V lost 2 bases, and 5 bases had no gene match. Germline CDR1 and CDR2: SGHVS and FQNEAQ. Written as DNA, the CDR3 is TGTGCCAGCAGCTTAACTACTAGCGGGAGCCACGAGCAGTACTTC. Protein sequence: CASSLTTSGSHEQYF.

The chain is built from TRBV5-1 and TRBJ2-1; D possibly corresponds to TRBD2 (6 bases). The germline V and J ends were trimmed by 0 bases and 8 bases, with 12 bases remaining between them. The germline V gene encodes CDR1 SGHRS and CDR2 YFSETQ. This CDR3 has 14 residues. CDR3 sequence (DNA): TGCGCCAGCAGCTTGGGCCTAGCGAGGGATGAGCAGTTCTTC. Its translation: CASSLGLARDEQFF.

This chain links TRBV5-4 with TRBJ2-7; D possibly corresponds to TRBD2 (6 bases). Germline V gene sequence: CDR1 SGHNT, CDR2 YYREEE (reference sequence). Trimming took off 0 bases at V and 1 base at J, with 11 bases between the two ends. The length of the CDR3 is 15 residues. The CDR3 DNA follows: TGTGCCAGCAGCTTGGCCGCGACTAGATCCTACGAGCAGTACTTC. Amino acids: CASSLAATRSYEQYF.